The 21 T cell receptor beta chains listed next were all sequenced from one sample in a study of shared clonotypes between healthy human individuals (dated by TCRdb to 2020 to 2021). The library was generated by the immunoSEQ multiplex PCR assay. In TCRdb, the immuneACCESS table is reduced to in-frame sequences with V and J assigned. These tables do not hold every clone; where another copy was compared, an unresolved V gene accounts for under half, and the others remain unexplained. Here the sample has under 2,500,000 clones; about 94% occur a single time. The ten top clones hold 0.1% to 0.15% of the sample. Sequencing was done on a sample of naive CD4+ T cells sorted from blood. The meaning of the sample's cell subset or site label: CD45RA+ positively selected. These TCRs come from a man between 18 and 35 years old in good health.

This chain uses TRBV6-6 with TRBJ1-5; TRBD1 aligns across 7 bases. CDR3 length: 14 residues. CDR1 is MNHNY, CDR2 SVGAGI, per germline (reference sequence). Unmatched junction bases numbered 5, after V lost 2 bases and J lost 7 bases. CDR3 in amino acids: CASSYGGRGQPQHF. CDR3 DNA sequence: TGTGCCAGCAGTTACGGGGGCAGGGGGCAGCCCCAGCATTTT.

Points on this clone: This CDR3 is also generated by other DNA sequences in the sample. The gene calls are TRBV19 and TRBJ1-5; no clear D gene. V was cut by 1 base and J by 4 bases, with 8 bases left in between. CDR1 and CDR2 (germline): LNHDA, SQIVND (reference sequence). This CDR3 is 14 amino acids long. The CDR3 DNA sequence: TGTGCCAGTAGTATAGTCGGGGAGAATCAGCCCCAGCATTTT. This codes for CASSIVGENQPQHF.

The chain recombines TRBV6-6 with TRBJ2-1; D may be TRBD1 (6 bases). V was shortened by 6 bases and J by 8 bases, with 11 bases between the two germline ends. The germline gives CDR1 MNHNY, CDR2 SVGAGI (reference sequence). The CDR3 totals 12 residues. The DNA of the CDR3 is TGTGCCAGCAGCAGGGGTTGGGATGAGCAGTTCTTC. Translating gives CASSRGWDEQFF.

V is TRBV11-2 and J is TRBJ2-1; no clear D gene. The V gene's germline CDR1 is SGHAT and CDR2 FQNNGV. The CDR3 has 15 residues. Trimming took 1 base from V and 5 from J, leaving 12 bases between them. The CDR3: CASSLVVVVDNEQFF. CDR3 nucleotide sequence: TGTGCCAGCAGCTTAGTGGTTGTAGTTGACAATGAGCAGTTCTTC. The full variable domain, rest sourced from reference TRBV11-2 and TRBJ2-1, is EAGVAQSPRYKIIEKRQSVAFWCNPISGHATLYWYQQILGQGPKLLIQFQNNGVVDDSQLPKDRFSAERLKGVDSTLKIQPAKLEDSAVYLCASSLVVVVDNEQFFGPGTRLTVL.

CDR3 DNA: TGTGCCAGCAGCCAAGATGGTAGGGGAACCCCGAACACCATATATTTT. This encodes CASSQDGRGTPNTIYF. The genes are TRBV4-2 and TRBJ1-3, with D tentatively TRBD1 (5 bases). The germline V gene has CDR1 LGHNA and CDR2 YNFKEQ. The ends were cut back, 0 bases at V and 7 bases at J, with 16 bases in the middle. CDR3 length: 16 residues.

This chain connects TRBV6-1 to TRBJ1-1, with 11 nucleotides matching TRBD1. Per germline, CDR1 MNHNS and CDR2 SASEGT. There are 15 residues in the CDR3. Trimming removed 2 bases from V and 5 bases from J; junction bases left unmatched: 4. The CDR3 is CASSEIGTGGTEAFF. CDR3 bases: TGTGCCAGCAGTGAAATAGGGACAGGGGGAACTGAAGCTTTCTTT.

The V gene is TRBV11-2, the J gene TRBJ2-3; D uncertain. The CDR3 spans 16 residues. V was cut by 1 base and J by 7 bases, with 18 bases left in between. Looked up from germline, CDR1 is SGHAT and CDR2 is FQNNGV. CDR3 region: CASSLGRAARSNTQYF. In DNA, the CDR3 is TGTGCCAGCAGCTTAGGACGGGCGGCGAGAAGTAATACGCAGTATTTT.

This rearrangement joins TRBV7-9 to TRBJ2-2; D gene uncertain. The CDR3 is made up of 16 amino acids. V lost 5 bases, J lost 1 base, and 14 bases lay in between. Looked up from germline, CDR1 is SEHNR and CDR2 is FQNEAQ (reference sequence). The CDR3 reads CASSPWTGLNTGELFF. The CDR3 DNA follows: TGTGCCAGCAGCCCCTGGACGGGCCTGAACACCGGGGAGCTGTTTTTT. Full variable domain (missing parts from reference TRBV7-9 and TRBJ2-2): DTGVSQNPRHKITKRGQNVTFRCDPISEHNRLYWYRQTLGQGPEFLTYFQNEAQLEKSRLLSDRFSAERPKGSFSTLEIQRTEQGDSAMYLCASSPWTGLNTGELFFGEGSRLTVL.

This clone was picked up one time. Different DNA sequences within this sample yield the same CDR3. V usage is TRBV10-3 and J usage is TRBJ2-2, with D perhaps being TRBD1 or TRBD2 (5 bases each). V lost 3 bases to trimming and J lost 2 bases, with 10 bases between them. CDR1 ENHRY and CDR2 SYGVKD come from the germline V gene. The length of the CDR3 is 15 residues. CDR3 in amino acids: CAISDGTANTGELFF. CDR3 coding DNA: TGTGCCATCAGTGACGGGACGGCAAACACCGGGGAGCTGTTTTTT.

The chain joins TRBV9 to TRBJ1-4; D ambiguous. The V gene lost 4 bases and the J gene lost 0 bases, with 13 bases spanning the gap. This CDR3 is built from 16 residues. Germline-derived CDR1 and CDR2 are SGDLS and YYNGEE. This CDR3 is CASSPGRFSTNEKLFF. The CDR3 DNA follows: TGTGCCAGCAGCCCCGGACGGTTCTCAACTAATGAAAAACTGTTTTTT.

This chain uses TRBV4-1 with TRBJ2-1; 8 nucleotides line up with TRBD2. Germline V gives CDR1 MGHRA, CDR2 YSYEKL. With 1 base clipped from V and 2 bases from J, the junction kept 19 bases outside the gene matches. The CDR3 is 21 residues long. The CDR3 protein is CASSQALPGVFNSGTYNEQFF. The CDR3 DNA sequence: TGCGCCAGCAGCCAAGCCCTTCCGGGTGTATTTAATAGCGGGACCTACAATGAGCAGTTCTTC.

This clone appeared once. Different DNA sequences within this sample yield the same CDR3. V and J are TRBV19 and TRBJ1-4; perhaps TRBD1 as D (6 bases). The V end was cut by 4 bases, the J end by 4 bases, with 10 bases between. This CDR3 contains 14 residues. Germline CDR1 reads LNHDA; CDR2 reads SQIVND (reference sequence). The CDR3 DNA reads TGTGCCAGTAGTACCAGGACAGATAATGAAAAACTGTTTTTT. Translation: CASSTRTDNEKLFF.

The chain carries TRBV7-3 and TRBJ1-1; 7 nucleotides line up with TRBD1. After removal of 4 bases from V and 2 bases from J, the junction contained 16 bases not matched to a gene. From germline, CDR1 is SGHTA and CDR2 FQGTGA. The CDR3 is 18 residues long. The CDR3 protein is CASSSAFFGQVVNTEAFF. The DNA for the CDR3 is TGTGCCAGCAGCTCAGCGTTCTTCGGACAGGTGGTCAACACTGAAGCTTTCTTT. Together with reference TRBV7-3 and TRBJ1-1, the CDR3 gives the full variable domain: GAGVSQTPSNKVTEKGKYVELRCDPISGHTALYWYRQSLGQGPEFLIYFQGTGAADDSGLPNDRFFAVRPEGSVSTLKIQRTERGDSAVYLCASSSAFFGQVVNTEAFFGQGTRLTVV.

This CDR3 reads CAWSVRGDYQPQHF. In DNA, the CDR3 is TGTGCCTGGAGTGTACGGGGGGACTATCAGCCCCAGCATTTT. The chain is built from TRBV30 and TRBJ1-5, with a possible D match to TRBD1 (5 bases). The germline V gene encodes CDR1 GTSNPN and CDR2 SVGIG (reference sequence). Deletions cut 0 bases from V and 5 bases from J, with 11 bases between. This CDR3 is built from 14 residues.

This sequence joins TRBV28 and TRBJ1-5; D ambiguous. The CDR3 contains 15 residues. V shed 6 bases and J shed 7 bases, with 19 bases lying between them. Germline V gene sequence: CDR1 MDHEN, CDR2 SYDVKM. The CDR3 nucleotides are TGTGCCAGCAGCCTCGCCGGCAGGACCAGGCAGCCCCAGCATTTT. This encodes CASSLAGRTRQPQHF.

This chain connects TRBV2 to TRBJ2-7; D is possibly TRBD1 (5 bases). Germline V gives CDR1 SNHLY, CDR2 FYNNEI. The V and J ends lost 6 bases and 9 bases respectively, with 15 bases between them. CDR3 length: 12 residues. The CDR3 here is CASRGEGWGQYF. The CDR3 nucleotides read TGTGCCAGCAGAGGGGAAGGGTGGGGGCAGTACTTC.

The chain recombines TRBV6-1 with TRBJ1-6; TRBD1 matches at 7 bases. CDR1 is MNHNS and CDR2 is SASEGT in the germline V gene. V gave up 4 bases and J gave up 5 bases; unmatched junction bases: 8. The CDR3 is 16 residues long. The CDR3 here is CASSGGGTANNSPLHF. The CDR3 DNA reads as TGTGCCAGCAGTGGGGGCGGGACAGCGAATAATTCACCCCTCCACTTT.

V usage is TRBV7-2 and J usage is TRBJ2-5; tentative D call: TRBD1 (7 bases). This CDR3 is 15 amino acids long. V was trimmed by 7 bases and J by 4 bases, leaving 19 bases between them. In germline, CDR1 is SGHTA, CDR2 FQGNSA. The CDR3 sequence: CASNPRQGGGETQYF. The CDR3 nucleotides read TGTGCCAGCAACCCTCGGCAGGGGGGAGGAGAGACCCAGTACTTC.

This sequence joins TRBV11-3 and TRBJ2-1; D is ambiguous. Germline V gene lookup returns CDR1 SGHNT and CDR2 YENEEA. This CDR3 spans 13 amino acids. V was cut by 3 bases and J by 7 bases, with 10 bases left in between. CDR3 loop: CASSFWAGNEQFF. In DNA form, the CDR3 reads TGTGCCAGCAGCTTTTGGGCTGGGAATGAGCAGTTCTTC.

A note on this clone: The same CDR3 is also encoded by other DNA sequences in this sample. The genes are TRBV9 and TRBJ2-1; D remains ambiguous. Germline loops: CDR1 SGDLS, CDR2 YYNGEE. V gave up 0 bases and J gave up 1 base, with 8 bases separating them. The CDR3 has 15 amino acids. In DNA, the CDR3 is TGTGCCAGCAGCGTAGCTGAAGGGTCCTACAATGAGCAGTTCTTC. Its translation is CASSVAEGSYNEQFF.

V is TRBV6-6 and J is TRBJ2-3, with a possible D match to TRBD2 (6 bases). Germline V gene sequence: CDR1 MNHNY, CDR2 SVGAGI (reference sequence). This CDR3 spans 13 amino acids. V gave up 0 bases and J gave up 6 bases, with 7 bases separating them. The CDR3: CASSYSEGDTQYF. CDR3 nucleotide sequence: TGTGCCAGCAGTTACTCGGAGGGGGATACGCAGTATTTT.